Detailed here is one T cell receptor (beta chain). Germline CDR1 SGHTA, CDR2 FQGNSA. The CDR3 has 16 residues. Germline trimming cut 3 bases from V and 1 base from J; bases unmatched to any gene: 5. Only in-frame clones appear in the TCRdb table, and some are missing; sequencing was by immunoSEQ multiplex PCR. The repertoire includes roughly 50,000 clones, about 82% of them detected once, and approximately 20% sits in the top ten. Time point here: baseline, week 1 (first vaccination visit). Treatment in this sample: pre-vaccination baseline after standard-of-care therapy. The data stem from a study of a mutant IDH1 vaccine in newly diagnosed glioma. Across the study: Males made up approximately 62% and females roughly 40% of treated patients, whose mean age was about 41 years. It was radiotherapy, temozolomide, or both that patients received previously, with most receiving both.

The rearrangement uses TRBV7-2 and TRBJ2-7, with TRBD1 matching 11 bases. The clonotype comes from a man in his late teens or twenties with glioma. Material: PBMCs, obtained from a glioma patient treated with radiotherapy, temozolomide or both. In nucleotides, the CDR3 is TGTGCCAGCAGCTTGGGACAGGGGGTTTCATCCTACGAGCAGTACTTC. Amino acids: CASSLGQGVSSYEQYF.